What follows are 14 T cell receptor beta chains derived from one specimen sequenced in a study of CD8 T cells in ankylosing spondylitis. TCRdb independently ran MiXCR on the 5' RACE reads; one entry per CDR3 protein. This sample has about 400,000 distinct CDR3 sequences; around 24% occur once, and the top ten carry around 17%. General study points: Blood from ankylosing spondylitis patients appeared to carry a characteristic roughly 8-variant TCR beta motif.

Which antigens these TCRs recognize remains unknown. Sequenced: blood, either unsorted or a sorted T cell fraction (not recorded which). These receptors originate from a male donor with ankylosing spondylitis.

V gene TRBV3-1 combines with J gene TRBJ2-3; D is ambiguous. Trimming pared 6 bases from V and 2 bases from J, leaving 15 bases between. Germline V lookup: CDR1 LGHDT, CDR2 YNNKEL (reference sequence). The CDR3 is 15 residues long. The CDR3 spells CASRLGNFDTDTQYF. The CDR3 DNA reads TGTGCCAGCAGGCTAGGGAACTTTGACACAGATACGCAGTATTTT.

This clonotype has ten or more counts. The V call is TRBV7-9, the J call TRBJ2-2; 12 nucleotides align to TRBD2. The CDR3 is 15 residues long. Germline CDR1 SEHNR, CDR2 FQNEAQ (reference sequence). V gave up 3 bases and J gave up 4 bases; unmatched junction bases: 0. The CDR3 nucleotides are TGTGCCAGCAGCTTGACTAGCGGGAGCACCGGGGAGCTGTTTTTT. Translating it yields CASSLTSGSTGELFF.

The chain combines TRBV24-1 with TRBJ2-3; D is unclear. Per germline, CDR1 KGHDR and CDR2 SFDVKD. This CDR3 region has 14 residues. Trimming stripped 4 bases from V and 2 bases from J, with 9 bases between. CDR3: CATSDPGSTDTQYF. The CDR3 region has the DNA TGTGCCACCAGTGACCCCGGGTCCACAGATACGCAGTATTTT.

The sample holds a few counts of this clonotype. This chain links TRBV5-1 with TRBJ2-7; possible D gene TRBD2, 6 bases. The CDR3 runs 16 residues. With 2 bases removed from V and 7 bases from J, the gap between germline ends came to 22 bases. Germline CDR1 SGHRS, CDR2 YFSETQ. CDR3 region: CASSLDANPGTEEQYF. CDR3 nucleotide sequence: TGCGCCAGCAGCTTAGACGCGAATCCGGGGACTGAAGAGCAGTACTTC.

The chain employs TRBV6-1 and TRBJ2-7; 8 nucleotides align to TRBD1. V shed 7 bases, J shed 0 bases, and the junction held 5 bases outside the gene matches. CDR3 length equals 14 residues. Germline V gene lookup returns CDR1 MNHNS and CDR2 SASEGT. CDR3 protein: CASKGTGLSYEQYF. For the CDR3, the DNA is TGTGCCAGCAAGGGGACAGGTCTCTCCTACGAGCAGTACTTC.

This clonotype has a count of ten or more. V is TRBV5-1 and J is TRBJ2-2; D is unresolved. CDR1 is SGHRS and CDR2 is YFSETQ in the germline V gene. V lost 2 bases, J lost 6 bases, and 8 bases lay in between. The CDR3 consists of 13 residues. CDR3 in DNA: TGCGCCAGCAGCTTTATGTCCTCCGGGGAGCTGTTTTTT. It specifies CASSFMSSGELFF.

V is TRBV7-2 and J is TRBJ2-3; the D gene is possibly TRBD1 (6 bases). CDR1 is SGHTA and CDR2 is FQGNSA in the germline V gene. V was cut by 5 bases and J by 6 bases, with 18 bases left in between. There are 15 residues in the CDR3. CDR3 sequence: CASSLGAGAGDTQYF. CDR3 nucleotides: TGTGCCAGCAGCCTAGGGGCAGGGGCGGGTGATACGCAGTATTTT. Full variable domain (rest looked up from reference TRBV7-2 and TRBJ2-3): GAGVSQSPSNKVTEKGKDVELRCDPISGHTALYWYRQSLGQGLEFLIYFQGNSAPDKSGLPSDRFSAERTGGSVSTLTIQRTQQEDSAVYLCASSLGAGAGDTQYFGPGTRLTVL.

The chain carries TRBV7-9 and TRBJ2-7, with 7 bases aligning to TRBD1. The germline V gene has CDR1 SEHNR and CDR2 FQNEAQ (reference sequence). V dropped 5 bases and J dropped 3; count of bases not matched to a gene: 7. This CDR3 has 14 residues. CDR3 residues: CASSKGQQFYEQYF. DNA for the CDR3: TGTGCCAGCAGCAAGGGACAGCAATTCTACGAGCAGTACTTC. The full variable domain, in which reference TRBV7-9 and TRBJ2-7 provide the parts outside the CDR3, is DTGVSQNPRHKITKRGQNVTFRCDPISEHNRLYWYRQTLGQGPEFLTYFQNEAQLEKSRLLSDRFSAERPKGSFSTLEIQRTEQGDSAMYLCASSKGQQFYEQYFGPGTRLTVT.

Ten or more counts support this clonotype. V is TRBV12-3 or TRBV12-4 and J is TRBJ2-7; D is unresolved. The CDR3 has 13 amino acids. With 2 bases removed from V and 6 bases from J, the gap between germline ends came to 11 bases. CDR3 coding DNA: TGTGCCAGCAGTTTAAGTCCGTTAGTCGAGCAGTACTTC. Its protein product is CASSLSPLVEQYF.

The rearrangement links TRBV6-5 to TRBJ2-2; 9 bases fit TRBD2. Germline-derived CDR1 and CDR2 are MNHEY and SVGAGI. Unmatched junction bases numbered 10, after V lost 3 bases and J lost 5 bases. This CDR3 region has 17 residues. CDR3 amino acids: CASSYGAGGPRTGELFF. CDR3 DNA sequence: TGTGCCAGCAGTTATGGAGCGGGAGGACCTCGTACCGGGGAGCTGTTTTTT.

This sequence joins TRBV6-5 and TRBJ2-7, with 8 bases matching TRBD2. Germline trimming cut 3 bases from V and 7 bases from J; bases unmatched to any gene: 14. CDR3 length: 16 amino acids. From germline, CDR1 is MNHEY and CDR2 SVGAGI. CDR3 sequence reads: CASSYSPGLGGGEQYF. The CDR3 bases are TGTGCCAGCAGTTATTCGCCGGGACTAGGGGGTGGAGAGCAGTACTTC.

This clonotype appeared a few times. The chain combines TRBV11-2 with TRBJ2-1; the D is unclear. Germline CDR1 SGHAT, CDR2 FQNNGV. The CDR3 runs 14 residues. Trimming pared 0 bases from V and 5 bases from J, leaving 8 bases between. The CDR3: CASSLDRGDNEQFF. The CDR3 DNA sequence: TGTGCCAGCAGCTTAGATCGTGGTGACAATGAGCAGTTCTTC.

In its sample, this clonotype was seen a few times. V is TRBV9 and J is TRBJ2-1, with a weak D call TRBD2 (6 bases). Germline loops: CDR1 SGDLS, CDR2 YYNGEE. The CDR3 runs 16 residues. Trimming stripped 0 bases from V and 6 bases from J, with 16 bases between. The CDR3 sequence: CASSVAPLAPGNEQFF. The CDR3 region has the DNA TGTGCCAGCAGCGTAGCTCCCCTAGCGCCCGGCAATGAGCAGTTCTTC.

The rearrangement joins TRBV19 to TRBJ2-1; TRBD2 is a possible D gene (6 bases). The V end lost 4 bases, the J end lost 3 bases, and 10 bases lay between the germline ends. The CDR3 spans 14 residues. Germline CDR1 and CDR2: LNHDA and SQIVND (reference sequence). The CDR3 DNA sequence: TGTGCCAGTAGTAGGGACTGGGTCTACAATGAGCAGTTCTTC. Residues: CASSRDWVYNEQFF.